What follows describes a single TCR beta chain. The sample originates from a study of Ad26.COV2.S vaccination and SARS-CoV-2 variants. About the research overall: Ad26.COV2.S was injected intramuscularly once or twice, 56 days apart.

Produced via immunoSEQ multiplex PCR; TCRdb's table is partial and in-frame only. The sample has 440,000 or so clones, around 90% seen once. Noted treatment: around 19 received Ad26.COV2.S at low or high dose, single or two shots; roughly 5 received placebo; per-sample allocation not given. At day 63 after the first vaccine or placebo injection, samples were drawn. Sequencing used peripheral blood, obtained in a trial of Ad26.COV2.S vaccine versus placebo. The clonotype comes from a person between 18 and 65 years old who received the Ad26.COV2.S COVID-19 vaccine or a placebo.

Here the CDR3 DNA reads TGTGCCAGCAGCCCCCGGGGGGGCAGTAATTCACCCCTCCACTTT. This codes for CASSPRGGSNSPLHF. This chain connects TRBV9 to TRBJ1-6; the D gene is possibly TRBD1 (6 bases). This CDR3 is 15 amino acids long. The germline gives CDR1 SGDLS, CDR2 YYNGEE. V was shortened by 4 bases and J by 6 bases, with 14 bases between the two germline ends.